This T cell receptor beta chain originates from a study of T cells in Graves' hyperthyroidism and ophthalmopathy. Study-wide findings and caveats: Ophthalmopathy, as predicted by the model, came a median roughly 6.3 months after the prediction. Ophthalmopathy was separated from stable hyperthyroidism by a 13 V-J model.

Orbital computed tomography and thyroid ultrasound, together with serum TRAb and thyroxine and clinical symptoms, were used for diagnoses. Blood was sampled at initial diagnosis of hyperthyroidism, prior to onset of any ophthalmopathy symptoms. In its sample, this clonotype was seen a few times. Its specificity is not known. The TCR beta CDR3 regions underwent amplification using RNA transcripts as the source. Carried out on the TCR CDR3, a first-round RT-PCR used the HTBI primer set. TCRdb used MiXCR to reprocess the multiplex PCR reads, holding one entry per CDR3 protein. Here the sample spans around 380,000 distinct CDR3 sequences, approximately 13% being singletons. The TCR sequence derives from a man aged 25-40 years with Graves' hyperthyroidism that later progressed to Graves' ophthalmopathy. The sample was blood.

The CDR3 sequence: CASSPTPTSYNEQFF. The CDR3 DNA is TGCGCCAGCAGCCCGACACCTACGAGCTACAATGAGCAGTTCTTC. The rearrangement joins TRBV4-1 to TRBJ2-1; D not certain. Between the trimmed V and J ends, which lost 4 bases and 3 bases, there was a span of 13 bases. This CDR3 contains 15 residues. The germline V gene has CDR1 MGHRA and CDR2 YSYEKL.